This is a list of T cell receptor beta chains from one sample in a study of blood T cell repertoires in COVID-19. Clones were read by immunoSEQ multiplex PCR, and TCRdb kept only the in-frame ones, dropping some. This sample yields just over 300,000 clones, of which 85% to 90% are seen a single time; approximately 4.1% belongs to the top ten. The sequencing input was PBMCs or T cells enriched from blood (not recorded which). The origin of the receptors is a man aged 25 to 45 who had recovered from COVID-19. Both conserved end residues are part of each CDR3. Fields, in order: clone size, D gene, V gene, J gene, CDR3 protein, CDR3 DNA. A D gene is named only where the DNA matches it firmly. Size is omitted from some rows. Given values are once, few, many or a class for expanded clones.

-	-	TRBV19	TRBJ1-2	CASSVSPGNYGYTF	TGTGCCAGTTCAGTTTCTCCGGGAAACTATGGCTACACCTTC
-	-	TRBV18	TRBJ2-5	CASSRAEQETQYF	TGTGCCAGCTCACGGGCAGAGCAAGAGACCCAGTACTTC
-	TRBD2	TRBV19	TRBJ2-2	CASTQWEGYTGELFF	TGTGCCAGTACCCAATGGGAGGGCTACACCGGGGAGCTGTTTTTT
once	-	TRBV10-2	TRBJ2-7	CASSEPYPLRGGSNAYEQYF	TGCGCCAGCAGTGAGCCCTACCCCCTTAGGGGGGGATCAAACGCCTACGAGCAGTACTTC
once	-	TRBV5-5	TRBJ1-2	CATEPGHSINYGYTF	TGTGCCACGGAACCGGGACACTCCATCAACTATGGCTACACCTTC
once	-	TRBV19	TRBJ1-2	CATRGQGYGYTF	TGTGCCACGCGGGGGCAGGGCTATGGCTACACCTTC
-	-	TRBV5-8	TRBJ2-7	CASSFWEGGPYEQYF	TGTGCCAGCAGCTTTTGGGAAGGGGGACCCTACGAGCAGTACTTC
-	TRBD2	TRBV4-1	TRBJ2-2	CASGSGLAVSGGGELFF	TGCGCCAGCGGATCGGGACTAGCGGTTTCGGGTGGCGGGGAGCTGTTTTTT
-	-	TRBV6-1	TRBJ1-2	CASSEEPGAYYGYTF	TGTGCCAGCAGTGAAGAACCAGGGGCCTACTATGGCTACACCTTC
-	-	TRBV28	TRBJ1-1	CASSPLQETEAFF	TGTGCCAGCAGTCCCCTGCAGGAAACTGAAGCTTTCTTT
-	-	TRBV19	TRBJ1-4	CASSPQGHGEKLFF	TGTGCCAGTAGTCCCCAGGGACATGGTGAAAAACTGTTTTTT
-	-	TRBV10-2	TRBJ1-5	CASSEIPGPTRNQPQHF	TGCGCCAGCAGTGAGATTCCAGGGCCCACCAGAAATCAGCCCCAGCATTTT
-	-	TRBV6-5	TRBJ1-2	CASSPHRTAGFTF	TGTGCCAGCAGTCCACATAGGACAGCCGGGTTCACCTTC
-	TRBD2	TRBV6-6	TRBJ2-7	CASSYPAGGAGEQYF	TGTGCCAGCAGTTACCCAGCGGGAGGTGCGGGGGAGCAGTACTTC
-	-	TRBV4-1	TRBJ1-4	CASSLSQGESEKLFF	TGCGCCAGCAGCCTTAGCCAAGGGGAAAGTGAAAAACTGTTTTTT
-	TRBD1	TRBV5-1	TRBJ1-4	CASSSTGRSGEKLFF	TGCGCCAGCAGCTCGACAGGGAGGAGTGGTGAAAAACTGTTTTTT
few	TRBD1	TRBV12-3/TRBV12-4	TRBJ1-1	CASVDRDTEAFF	TGTGCCAGCGTCGACAGGGACACTGAAGCTTTCTTT
-	-	TRBV5-4	TRBJ1-1	CASSLGGGENTEAFF	TGTGCCAGCAGCTTGGGAGGGGGAGAAAACACTGAAGCTTTCTTT
-	TRBD1	TRBV19	TRBJ2-7	CASRTTGSSYEQYF	TGTGCCAGTAGGACGACAGGGAGCTCCTACGAGCAGTACTTC
-	TRBD1	TRBV10-1	TRBJ2-1	CATGSRTGGNEQFF	TGCGCCACCGGTAGTAGGACAGGCGGCAATGAGCAGTTCTTC
-	-	TRBV7-8	TRBJ1-3	CASSLDRSNSGNTIYF	TGTGCCAGCAGCTTAGACAGATCAAACTCTGGAAACACCATATATTTT
-	TRBD1	TRBV6-5	TRBJ1-4	CASSRTGGGEKLFF	TGTGCCAGCAGCAGGACAGGGGGCGGCGAAAAACTGTTTTTT
-	TRBD1	TRBV2	TRBJ1-5	CASSGTGGVQPQHF	TGTGCCAGCAGTGGGACAGGGGGCGTCCAGCCCCAGCATTTT
-	TRBD1	TRBV7-9	TRBJ1-2	CASSPSGRGHNYGYTF	TGTGCCAGCAGCCCCTCGGGCAGGGGGCATAACTATGGCTACACCTTC
-	-	TRBV5-4	TRBJ2-3	CASSFLETRTQYF	TGTGCCAGCAGCTTTTTGGAGACTCGCACGCAGTATTTT
-	-	TRBV5-1	TRBJ1-1	CASSLEIGGMNTEAFF	TGCGCCAGCAGCTTGGAGATAGGAGGGATGAACACTGAAGCTTTCTTT
-	TRBD1	TRBV5-1	TRBJ1-4	CASSQTGVANEKLFF	TGCGCCAGCAGTCAAACAGGGGTGGCTAATGAAAAACTGTTTTTT
once	TRBD2	TRBV10-3	TRBJ2-5	CAISESPGLGEETQYF	TGTGCCATCAGTGAGTCTCCTGGACTAGGAGAAGAGACCCAGTACTTC
-	TRBD1	TRBV6-5	TRBJ2-7	CASSFGQEAYEQYF	TGTGCCAGCAGTTTCGGACAGGAGGCCTACGAGCAGTACTTC
-	-	TRBV29-1	TRBJ2-1	CSVDGPDNEQFF	TGCAGCGTTGATGGGCCGGACAATGAGCAGTTCTTC
-	-	TRBV3-1/TRBV3-2	TRBJ1-1	CASSREAIGTEAFF	TGTGCCAGCAGCCGGGAGGCGATAGGCACTGAAGCTTTCTTT
-	TRBD1	TRBV28	TRBJ1-2	CASSDRGYGYTF	TGTGCCAGCAGTGACAGGGGCTATGGCTACACCTTC
-	-	TRBV10-1	TRBJ2-1	CASSQGLSEQFF	TGCGCCAGCAGTCAAGGACTGAGTGAGCAGTTCTTC
-	TRBD2	TRBV24-1	TRBJ2-1	CATSSTSGRAGSYNEQFF	TGTGCCACCAGTTCGACTAGCGGGAGGGCCGGCTCCTACAATGAGCAGTTCTTC
few	TRBD2	TRBV11-2	TRBJ2-5	CASSLGGYQETQYF	TGTGCCAGCAGCTTGGGGGGGTACCAAGAGACCCAGTACTTC
-	-	TRBV19	TRBJ1-2	CASTDTWGYTF	TGTGCCAGTACCGACACGTGGGGCTACACCTTC
-	TRBD2	TRBV7-6	TRBJ2-3	CASSWGLAGTTDTQYF	TGTGCCAGCAGCTGGGGACTAGCGGGAACCACAGATACGCAGTATTTT
few	TRBD1	TRBV28	TRBJ2-7	CASSETGGIASYEQYF	TGTGCCAGCAGTGAAACAGGGGGGATCGCCTCCTACGAGCAGTACTTC
once	TRBD2	TRBV13	TRBJ2-1	CASSSIAGSYNEQFF	TGTGCCAGCAGCTCTATAGCGGGATCCTACAATGAGCAGTTCTTC
-	-	TRBV21-1	TRBJ2-1	CASSGRQGRTGGSSYNEQFF	TGTGCCAGCAGCGGACGACAGGGGCGAACGGGCGGGAGCTCCTACAATGAGCAGTTCTTC
once	TRBD1	TRBV27	TRBJ2-7	CASSTDRGLTYEQYF	TGTGCCAGCAGCACGGACAGGGGGTTAACCTACGAGCAGTACTTC
-	TRBD2	TRBV19	TRBJ2-7	CASSPGWPKVGSGNYEQYF	TGTGCCAGTAGCCCGGGTTGGCCTAAGGTTGGTAGCGGGAACTACGAGCAGTACTTC
-	TRBD2	TRBV27	TRBJ2-1	CASSLATSGVYNEQFF	TGTGCCAGCAGTTTGGCGACTAGCGGAGTCTACAATGAGCAGTTCTTC
-	TRBD1	TRBV2	TRBJ1-5	CASSQGANQPQHF	TGTGCCAGCAGCCAGGGGGCGAATCAGCCCCAGCATTTT
-	TRBD1	TRBV7-2	TRBJ1-1	CASSLQGAGGEAFF	TGTGCCAGCAGCTTACAAGGTGCAGGGGGGGAAGCTTTCTTT
-	TRBD2	TRBV28	TRBJ2-7	CASSKERGALGEQYF	TGTGCCAGCAGTAAGGAGCGGGGAGCTCTCGGCGAGCAGTACTTC
-	-	TRBV19	TRBJ1-1	CASSTLVIDRQNTEAFF	TGTGCCAGTAGTACTCTCGTAATTGACAGACAGAACACTGAAGCTTTCTTT
-	TRBD2	TRBV3-1/TRBV3-2	TRBJ2-5	CASSQGFYIAGGDAETQYF	TGTGCCAGCAGCCAAGGATTCTACATAGCGGGGGGTGACGCAGAGACCCAGTACTTC
-	TRBD2	TRBV4-1	TRBJ2-1	CASSQESGGVFF	TGCGCCAGCAGCCAAGAATCGGGGGGAGTGTTCTTC
-	-	TRBV4-1	TRBJ1-2	CASSPTSRYGYTF	TGCGCCAGCAGCCCCACATCCCGCTATGGCTACACCTTC
-	TRBD1	TRBV4-1	TRBJ1-1	CASSPPGTGEAFF	TGCGCCAGCAGCCCCCCCGGGACAGGTGAAGCTTTCTTT
few	TRBD1	TRBV28	TRBJ1-1	CASSSPRGVEAFF	TGTGCCAGCAGTTCACCCAGGGGGGTTGAAGCTTTCTTT
-	TRBD1	TRBV2	TRBJ1-1	CASSRDRVMNTEAFF	TGTGCCAGCAGCCGCGACAGGGTGATGAACACTGAAGCTTTCTTT
-	-	TRBV7-2	TRBJ2-5	CASSLGGGYQETQYF	TGTGCCAGCAGCTTAGGGGGAGGTTACCAAGAGACCCAGTACTTC
-	TRBD1	TRBV30	TRBJ1-6	CAWRTGDHSPLHF	TGTGCCTGGAGGACAGGGGATCATTCACCCCTCCACTTT
-	TRBD1	TRBV11-2	TRBJ2-2	CASSLAYRGNTGELFF	TGTGCCAGCAGCTTAGCGTACAGGGGTAACACCGGGGAGCTGTTTTTT
-	TRBD1	TRBV30	TRBJ1-1	CAWSAPGQLMNTEAFF	TGTGCCTGGAGTGCACCGGGACAGCTCATGAACACTGAAGCTTTCTTT